The following is a T cell receptor beta chain sequence with its context. Its antigen is not identified. Germline lookup yields CDR1 MNHEY and CDR2 SMNVEV (reference sequence). The CDR3 is 14 residues long. With 6 bases removed from V and 10 bases from J, the gap between germline ends came to 19 bases. The data are from a study of shared clonotypes between healthy human individuals. Naivety among CD8 cells was defined by CD45RO negativity and positive CCR7 selection, thereby excluding terminally differentiated effector memory CD45RA+ cells. General observations from the study: Naive subsets generally had larger estimated richness than memory subsets.

The assay was immunoSEQ multiplex PCR, and TCRdb's table has in-frame clones only and misses some. The table records under 700,000 clones, about 95% of them present only once. The sequence was obtained from a woman aged 25 to 45 in good health. This sequence joins TRBV27 and TRBJ1-5, with D maybe TRBD1 (5 bases). Sample: naive CD8+ T cells sorted from blood. CDR3 DNA sequence: TGTGCCAGCAGCCCCGGGACCGTCAATCTTCCCCAGCATTTT. It is translated as CASSPGTVNLPQHF.